These 26 T cell receptor beta chains were sequenced from one sample in a study of regulatory T cells in long-lasting Graves disease. Time point denoted: newly diagnosed GD, antithyroid drugs for less than 3 months. The TCR library was made from RNA that had been extracted from PBMCs in TRIzol. Arm-PCR of CDR3 regions and iRepertoire HTBI primers were used to build TCR beta libraries. TCRdb re-derived calls from the multiplex PCR reads in MiXCR, one entry per CDR3 protein. The sample has roughly 220,000 distinct CDR3 sequences, about 17% seen once. The starting material was peripheral blood mononuclear cells (PBMCs), obtained at new diagnosis, from a patient treated with antithyroid drugs. These receptors were taken from a female donor with Graves disease.

This clonotype was recorded many times. The V call is TRBV10-3, the J call TRBJ1-5; D is possibly TRBD1 (5 bases). Germline V gene data show CDR1 as ENHRY and CDR2 as SYGVKD. V lost 6 bases to trimming and J lost 4 bases, with 10 bases between them. This CDR3 is 13 amino acids long. The CDR3 sequence is CAIRGRENQPQHF. In DNA, the CDR3 is TGTGCCATCAGGGGACGGGAGAATCAGCCCCAGCATTTT.

The CDR3 bases are TGTGCCATCAGTGAACCCCGAGCGGGAGCGGGAGGAGATACGCAGTATTTT. It encodes CAISEPRAGAGGDTQYF. This chain links TRBV10-3 with TRBJ2-3, with 9 bases that match TRBD2. V shed 3 bases, J shed 5 bases, and the junction held 12 bases outside the gene matches. There are 17 residues in the CDR3. Germline V gene data show CDR1 as ENHRY and CDR2 as SYGVKD.

In its sample, this clonotype was seen many times. CDR3 protein: CASSLRRTQETQYF. CDR3 nucleotides: TGTGCCAGCAGCTTAAGGCGGACCCAAGAGACCCAGTACTTC. V gene TRBV7-2 combines with J gene TRBJ2-5; D is unclear. CDR1 is SGHTA, CDR2 FQGNSA, per germline. The CDR3 is made up of 14 amino acids. V was pared by 2 bases and J by 1 base, with 8 bases between.

This clonotype was seen more than once but under ten times. The chain recombines TRBV6-1 with TRBJ1-2; 7 bases agree with TRBD1. Trimming took 5 bases from V and 4 from J; bases not matched to a gene: 10. From germline, CDR1 is MNHNS and CDR2 SASEGT. The CDR3 length is 15 residues. In DNA, the CDR3 is TGTGCCAGCAGTATCCCCACCGGGACAGTCTATGGCTACACCTTC. This codes for CASSIPTGTVYGYTF.

This clonotype came up many times. The chain has TRBV11-3 and TRBJ2-5; D is unresolved. In germline, CDR1 is SGHNT, CDR2 YENEEA. This CDR3 has 13 amino acids. V lost 5 bases, J lost 1 base, and 8 bases lay in between. CDR3 nucleotide sequence: TGTGCCAGCAGCACCGGACCCCAAGAGACCCAGTACTTC. Translating gives CASSTGPQETQYF.

This clonotype was recorded at least ten times. The chain is built from TRBV19 and TRBJ2-7; 7 positions match TRBD2. With 1 base clipped from V and 3 bases from J, the junction kept 12 bases outside the gene matches. Germline CDR1 LNHDA, CDR2 SQIVND (reference sequence). The CDR3 is 17 residues long. CDR3 nucleotide sequence: TGTGCCAGTAGTATAGCTGGGTTTACGACTAGCTTCTACGAGCAGTACTTC. As protein: CASSIAGFTTSFYEQYF.

In this sample, this clonotype turned up many times. V gene TRBV20-1 combines with J gene TRBJ1-1, with D uncertain. V was clipped by 0 bases and J by 3 bases, with 14 bases between them. Germline CDR1 DFQATT, CDR2 SNEGSKA (reference sequence). The CDR3 is 15 residues long. DNA of the CDR3: TGCAGTGCTAGAGATCCGTCTCCATTGGACACTGAAGCTTTCTTT. Its translation: CSARDPSPLDTEAFF.

In regard to this clonotype: A far larger clone is just one base off, so this is likely a read error. CDR3 loop: CASIFLAGVRDEQFF. The CDR3, as DNA: TGTGCCAGCATCTTTTTAGCGGGAGTGAGGGATGAGCAGTTCTTC. The chain is built from TRBV7-2 and TRBJ2-1, with TRBD2 identical over 9 bases. Losses at the gene ends were 7 bases for V and 8 bases for J; bases not matched to a gene: 12. The CDR3 runs to 15 residues. Germline CDR1 and CDR2: SGHTA and FQGNSA.

This clonotype occurred many times. The chain combines TRBV7-2 with TRBJ1-2, with unresolved D. CDR1 and CDR2 from the germline V gene are SGHTA and FQGNSA. This CDR3 region has 13 residues. Deletions cut 0 bases from V and 7 bases from J, with 9 bases between. CDR3 sequence: CASSLASGSGYTF. The CDR3 DNA reads as TGTGCCAGCAGCTTAGCATCGGGATCTGGCTACACCTTC.

V is TRBV12-3 or TRBV12-4 and J is TRBJ1-6, with 7 positions matching TRBD1. V lost 5 bases and J lost 5; bases outside the gene matches: 3. This CDR3 has 14 residues. The CDR3 is CASSGTANNSPLHF. In DNA form, the CDR3 reads TGTGCCAGCAGTGGGACAGCCAATAATTCACCCCTCCACTTT.

J is TRBJ1-1 and V is TRBV11-2, with no clear D. From germline, CDR1 is SGHAT and CDR2 FQNNGV. V lost 5 bases, J lost 7 bases, and 14 bases lay in between. CDR3 length: 13 residues. Here the CDR3 DNA reads TGTGCCAGCAGCCCATCTTGGGGATATGAAGCTTTCTTT. Protein: CASSPSWGYEAFF.

In its sample, this clonotype was seen many times. The CDR3 sequence is CAIRTRYEQYF. The CDR3 DNA is TGTGCCATCAGGACACGCTACGAGCAGTACTTC. The chain joins TRBV10-3 to TRBJ2-7; D not resolved. Germline V gives CDR1 ENHRY, CDR2 SYGVKD. The CDR3 covers 11 residues. The V end lost 6 bases, the J end lost 3 bases, and 6 bases lay between the germline ends.

This clonotype was seen only a few times. The V call is TRBV4-2, the J call TRBJ1-1; D is unresolved. Germline CDR1 and CDR2: LGHNA and YNFKEQ. The V end was cut by 0 bases, the J end by 7 bases, with 12 bases between. CDR3 length equals 14 residues. In DNA form, the CDR3 reads TGTGCCAGCAGCCAAGAGGAGACACGCCGTGAAGCTTTCTTT. Translation gives CASSQEETRREAFF.

This clonotype was found many times. The chain has TRBV7-9 and TRBJ2-1; the D is unclear. Germline loops: CDR1 SEHNR, CDR2 FQNEAQ (reference sequence). The CDR3 contains 14 residues. The V end lost 3 bases, the J end lost 3 bases, and 9 bases lay between the germline ends. This CDR3 is CASSFPDIYNEQFF. CDR3 bases: TGTGCCAGCAGCTTCCCCGACATCTACAATGAGCAGTTCTTC.

This clonotype was counted at least ten times. This chain links TRBV12-3 or TRBV12-4 with TRBJ1-2; D gene unclear. This CDR3 spans 15 amino acids. V was shortened by 6 bases and J by 0 bases, with 14 bases between the two germline ends. CDR3 loop: CASSPTDGSNYGYTF. The CDR3 coding sequence is TGTGCCAGCAGCCCAACGGACGGGTCTAACTATGGCTACACCTTC.

This clonotype was seen ten or more times. V is TRBV6-2 or TRBV6-3 and J is TRBJ2-1; 9 bases line up with TRBD2. CDR1 and CDR2 (germline): MNHEY, SVGEGT. This CDR3 is 16 amino acids long. The J segment lost 6 bases and the V segment lost 0 bases, leaving 6 bases of the junction unmatched. For the CDR3, the DNA is TGTGCCAGCAGTTACTCGGGCCTAGCGGGAACCAATGAGCAGTTCTTC. The encoded protein is CASSYSGLAGTNEQFF.

As regards this clonotype: A much larger clonotype is one base distant, so this may be a read error. The gene calls are TRBV6-4 and TRBJ2-1, with 10 bases lining up with TRBD2. This CDR3 has 13 residues. The germline V gene has CDR1 MRHNA and CDR2 SNTAGT. DNA for the CDR3: TGTGCCAGCAGTAAGCGGGAGGGCTATGAGCAGCTCTTC. This encodes CASSKREGYEQLF.

This clonotype was counted at least ten times. CDR3 region: CASSLDGEIQHF. The CDR3 DNA is TGCGCCAGCAGCTTGGACGGGGAGATCCAGCATTTT. J is TRBJ1-5 and V is TRBV5-1; no definite D call. CDR3 length equals 12 residues. The germline gives CDR1 SGHRS, CDR2 YFSETQ. V dropped 0 bases and J dropped 12 bases, with 10 bases sitting between them. The full variable domain, rest sourced from reference TRBV5-1 and TRBJ1-5, is KAGVTQTPRYLIKTRGQQVTLSCSPISGHRSVSWYQQTPGQGLQFLFEYFSETQRNKGNFPGRFSGRQFSNSRSEMNVSTLELGDSALYLCASSLDGEIQHFGDGTRLSIL.

The rearrangement uses TRBV2 and TRBJ2-7; TRBD2 aligns across 12 bases. With V trimmed by 3 bases and J by 6 bases, 6 bases remained unmatched. This CDR3 is built from 15 residues. CDR1 SNHLY and CDR2 FYNNEI come from the germline V gene. CDR3 sequence: CASSDILAGGLEQYF. CDR3 nucleotide sequence: TGTGCCAGCAGTGACATACTAGCGGGAGGTCTCGAGCAGTACTTC.

This clonotype was detected ten times or more. The CDR3, as DNA: TGTGCCAGCAGTTGGGGAAAGGGAAACAATGAGCAGTTCTTC. This codes for CASSWGKGNNEQFF. The chain is built from TRBV5-4 and TRBJ2-1; D call uncertain. Germline values: CDR1 SGHNT, CDR2 YYREEE (reference sequence). Trimming shortened V by 5 bases and J by 5 bases, and 14 bases separated the two germline ends. CDR3 length: 14 residues.

This clonotype turned up a few times. The chain has TRBV7-6 and TRBJ2-1; D possibly corresponds to TRBD2 (5 bases). The germline V gene encodes CDR1 SGHVS and CDR2 FNYEAQ. The CDR3 is 17 residues long. The ends were cut back, 4 bases at V and 2 bases at J, with 18 bases in the middle. The CDR3 loop reads CASSSGIALFPYNEQFF. The CDR3 region has the DNA TGTGCCAGCAGCTCGGGAATAGCGTTGTTTCCCTACAATGAGCAGTTCTTC. Supplemented by reference TRBV7-6 and TRBJ2-1, the full variable domain reads GAGVSQSPRYKVTKRGQDVALRCDPISGHVSLYWYRQALGQGPEFLTYFNYEAQQDKSGLPNDRFSAERPEGSISTLTIQRTEQRDSAMYRCASSSGIALFPYNEQFFGPGTRLTVL.

This clonotype was seen at least ten times. V gene TRBV24-1 combines with J gene TRBJ2-1; D possibly corresponds to TRBD2 (6 bases). The germline CDR1 and CDR2 sequences are KGHDR and SFDVKD. V was shortened by 5 bases and J by 0 bases, with 16 bases between the two germline ends. This CDR3 contains 17 residues. CDR3 protein: CATSGRAGTNSYNEQFF. Here the CDR3 DNA reads TGTGCCACCAGTGGTCGGGCGGGAACCAACTCCTACAATGAGCAGTTCTTC.

This clonotype occurred many times. The chain couples TRBV7-8 to TRBJ1-1, with D possibly TRBD1 on 5 matching bases. The V end was cut by 8 bases, the J end by 2 bases, with 24 bases between. Germline CDR1 reads SGHVS; CDR2 reads FQNEAQ. The CDR3 length is 17 residues. This CDR3 is CASPYLASIGTNTEAFF. CDR3 in DNA: TGTGCCAGCCCGTACCTCGCTTCGATAGGGACTAACACTGAAGCTTTCTTT.

A word on this clonotype: A clone one base away is much larger, so this may be a read error. This chain connects TRBV30 to TRBJ2-5; no definite D call. The germline V gene has CDR1 GTSNPN and CDR2 SVGIG (reference sequence). There are 13 residues in the CDR3. Trimming cost V 3 bases and J 1 base, with 9 bases left between them. In nucleotides, the CDR3 is TGTGCCTGGAGGGGCCGGTTCCAAGAGACCCAGTACTTC. Amino acids: CAWRGRFQETQYF.

This clonotype was counted many times. The J gene is TRBJ2-2, the V gene TRBV2; a weak D match, TRBD1 (5 bases). Per germline, CDR1 SNHLY and CDR2 FYNNEI. The V end was cut by 6 bases, the J end by 4 bases, with 12 bases between. The CDR3 has 14 residues. The CDR3 DNA follows: TGTGCCAGCAGGATCCAGGGTGGCACCGGGGAGCTGTTTTTT. As protein: CASRIQGGTGELFF.

This clonotype came up many times. J is TRBJ2-3 and V is TRBV7-9, with 7 positions matching TRBD2. V lost 5 bases and J lost 6; bases outside the gene matches: 8. The CDR3 spans 14 residues. Germline lookup yields CDR1 SEHNR and CDR2 FQNEAQ (reference sequence). The CDR3 DNA reads TGTGCCAGCAGCCCAACAAACGGGGGGGATACGCAGTATTTT. Translated, it gives CASSPTNGGDTQYF.